This TCR beta chain was captured in a study of blood T cell repertoires in COVID-19. Profiled with immunoSEQ multiplex PCR; TCRdb holds only in-frame clones, not every one. Of approximately 140,000 clones in the sample, roughly 76% were seen once. CDR1 is SGHTA and CDR2 is FQGNSA in the germline V gene. CDR3 length equals 17 residues. V dropped 8 bases and J dropped 7; count of bases not matched to a gene: 13. The TCR was taken from a human donor with acute or convalescent COVID-19. The donor label of this sample is uncertain. The chain recombines TRBV7-2 with TRBJ2-1; TRBD2 agrees at 14 bases. The sequenced material came from peripheral blood. CDR3 nucleotide sequence: TGTGCCAGCGGACCGTATTCCGGACTAGCGGGGGGTAATGAGCAGTTCTTC. It yields the protein CASGPYSGLAGGNEQFF.